This T cell receptor beta chain came from a study of radiotherapy plus CTLA-4 blockade in lung cancer. Study-wide points: Tumor-origin TCR clones grew in blood after radiotherapy plus ipilimumab.

Assay: immunoSEQ multiplex PCR; the TCRdb copy retains only in-frame clones and omits some. The sample holds around 30,000 clones; 70% are singletons and the top ten take approximately 3.8%. Germline values: CDR1 MNHEY, CDR2 SVGAGI. The CDR3 consists of 16 residues. V shed 0 bases and J shed 7 bases, with 16 bases lying between them. A note on this clone: The antigen remains undetermined.

The receptor comes from a human donor with non-small cell lung cancer who had stable disease on radiotherapy plus ipilimumab. The specimen was peripheral blood, collected from a patient treated with radiotherapy plus ipilimumab. V is TRBV6-5 and J is TRBJ2-1; D is perhaps TRBD2 (7 bases). Here the CDR3 DNA reads TGTGCCAGCAGTTACTCCGGGGGGCGCTTTCGAAATGAGCAGTTCTTC. This sequence encodes CASSYSGGRFRNEQFF.